The 31 T cell receptor beta chains listed next were all sequenced from one sample in a study of blood T cells in healthy people across ages. Alongside a J-beta primer mix, a sample-barcoded 5' primer served in a second PCR lasting about 7 to 12 cycles. TCRdb fed the 5' RACE reads into MiXCR, producing one record per CDR3 protein. Here the sample spans about 640,000 distinct CDR3 sequences, 58% being singletons. Specimen: blood. The receptors were gathered from a man in his 60s in good health.

This chain uses TRBV12-3 or TRBV12-4 with TRBJ2-3; 7 positions match TRBD2. With V trimmed by 4 bases and J by 0 bases, 4 bases remained unmatched. This CDR3 region has 15 residues. The CDR3 DNA is TGTGCCAGCAGTTCTGGGCGGGGGAGCACAGATACGCAGTATTTT. Amino acids: CASSSGRGSTDTQYF.

The genes are TRBV2 and TRBJ2-4; no definite D call. Trimming pared 2 bases from V and 0 bases from J, leaving 5 bases between. CDR3 length equals 14 residues. Germline V gives CDR1 SNHLY, CDR2 FYNNEI. The CDR3 is CASSETIAKNIQYF. Here the CDR3 DNA reads TGTGCCAGCAGTGAAACAATAGCCAAAAACATTCAGTACTTC. Looking up the rest from reference TRBV2 and TRBJ2-4 gives the full variable domain: EPEVTQTPSHQVTQMGQEVILRCVPISNHLYFYWYRQILGQKVEFLVSFYNNEISEKSEIFDDQFSVERPDGSNFTLKIRSTKLEDSAMYFCASSETIAKNIQYFGAGTRLSVL.

Only a few counts were recorded for this clonotype. CDR3 DNA: TGCAGTGCTTGCCCCCCACGGAACACTGAAGCTTTCTTT. This translates into CSACPPRNTEAFF. The chain recombines TRBV20-1 with TRBJ1-1; D is ambiguous. Germline V gene data show CDR1 as DFQATT and CDR2 as SNEGSKA (reference sequence). The CDR3 is 13 amino acids. Trimming took off 5 bases at V and 1 base at J, with 11 bases between the two ends.

This sequence joins TRBV29-1 and TRBJ2-3; either TRBD1 or TRBD2 may fit D (5 bases each). Germline loops: CDR1 SQVTM, CDR2 ANQGSEA. CDR3 length equals 12 residues. V was trimmed by 5 bases and J by 3 bases, leaving 9 bases between them. CDR3 sequence: CSVQGGTDTQYF. Written as DNA, the CDR3 is TGCAGCGTTCAGGGCGGGACAGATACGCAGTATTTT.

This sequence joins TRBV20-1 and TRBJ1-1; a weak D match, TRBD1 (6 bases). CDR3 length: 11 residues. CDR1 and CDR2 (germline): DFQATT, SNEGSKA (reference sequence). V lost 1 base and J 7 bases, leaving 7 bases between the germline ends. The CDR3 coding sequence is TGCAGTGCTAGAGCGGACAGTGAAGCTTTCTTT. Amino acids: CSARADSEAFF.

The chain joins TRBV7-2 to TRBJ2-5; the match to TRBD2 covers 8 bases. Germline assignment: CDR1 SGHTA and CDR2 FQGNSA. The ends lost 1 base at V and 0 bases at J; junction bases unmatched: 4. The CDR3 contains 16 residues. CDR3 region: CASSLELAVYQETQYF. The CDR3 coding sequence is TGTGCCAGCAGCTTAGAACTAGCGGTGTACCAAGAGACCCAGTACTTC.

V gene TRBV27 combines with J gene TRBJ2-7; tentative D call: TRBD1 (6 bases). The J call is in doubt because the DNA end fits TRBJ2-5 better. The CDR3 is made up of 16 amino acids. CDR1 is MNHEY, CDR2 SMNVEV, per germline (reference sequence). The CDR3 bases are TGTGCCAGCAGTTCCGTAGGACAGAGGACCGGAGAGACCCAGTACTTC. It is translated as CASSSVGQRTGETQYF.

V gene TRBV12-3 or TRBV12-4 combines with J gene TRBJ2-5; TRBD1 agrees at 12 bases. TRBJ2-7 explains the end of the DNA better; the J call may be wrong. This CDR3 region has 14 residues. DNA of the CDR3: TGTGCCAGCAGCCAGGGACAGGGGGCGATCGAGCAGTACTTC. Encoded protein: CASSQGQGAIEQYF.

This rearrangement joins TRBV5-1 to TRBJ2-3, with 9 bases identical to TRBD2. This CDR3 contains 17 residues. CDR1 SGHRS and CDR2 YFSETQ come from the germline V gene. After removal of 4 bases from V and 0 bases from J, the junction contained 9 bases not matched to a gene. The CDR3 region has the DNA TGCGCCAGCAGCCGGTCCCTAGCGGGGCTAAGCACAGATACGCAGTATTTT. Its protein product is CASSRSLAGLSTDTQYF.

Comment on this clonotype: Just one base apart from a much larger clone, this may be a read error. J is TRBJ2-1 and V is TRBV7-6; D is undetermined. The CDR3 sequence is 14 residues long. From germline, CDR1 is SGHVS and CDR2 FNYEAQ. As DNA, the CDR3 is TGTGCCAGCAGCTTAGGGCAGAGTGACAATGGGCAGTTCTTC. Its translation is CASSLGQSDNGQFF.

The sample holds a few counts of this clonotype. The chain couples TRBV10-3 to TRBJ2-7, with 9 bases lining up with TRBD1. The CDR3 is 14 residues long. With V trimmed by 5 bases and J by 5 bases, 7 bases remained unmatched. Germline V gene lookup returns CDR1 ENHRY and CDR2 SYGVKD. CDR3 sequence: CAISPGTGIHEQYF. CDR3 nucleotide sequence: TGTGCCATCAGTCCCGGGACAGGGATACACGAGCAGTACTTC.

The CDR3 coding sequence is TGTGCCAGCAGCCGCGAGAGGAGGGAGCAGTACTTC. Translating gives CASSRERREQYF. V and J are TRBV7-9 and TRBJ2-5; TRBD2 might be the D (6 bases). V was clipped by 5 bases and J by 11 bases, with 15 bases between them. CDR1 SEHNR and CDR2 FQNEAQ come from the germline V gene (reference sequence). The CDR3 has 12 amino acids.

This clonotype was observed a few times. The chain recombines TRBV12-3 or TRBV12-4 with TRBJ2-1; TRBD2 aligns across 7 bases. This CDR3 comprises 17 residues. Trimming cost V 1 base and J 0 bases; bases outside gene matches: 6. This chain's CDR3 is CASSLGRDYSSYNEQFF. CDR3 coding DNA: TGTGCCAGCAGTTTAGGTAGGGACTACTCCTCCTACAATGAGCAGTTCTTC.

The V call is TRBV7-9, the J call TRBJ1-2, with D unresolved. V lost 8 bases and J 4 bases, leaving 11 bases between the germline ends. The germline V gene has CDR1 SEHNR and CDR2 FQNEAQ (reference sequence). This CDR3 has 12 amino acids. The CDR3 DNA reads as TGTGCCAGCGGTTTTGAAGGCTATGGCTACACCTTC. This sequence encodes CASGFEGYGYTF.

This clonotype appeared a few times. V usage is TRBV7-2 and J usage is TRBJ2-5; the match to TRBD2 covers 11 bases. The ends lost 4 bases at V and 5 bases at J; junction bases unmatched: 6. The germline V gene encodes CDR1 SGHTA and CDR2 FQGNSA. This CDR3 is built from 15 residues. CDR3 sequence (DNA): TGTGCCAGCAGCTCCGGGACTAGCGGTTGGGAGACCCAGTACTTC. This gives the protein CASSSGTSGWETQYF.

The chain employs TRBV20-1 and TRBJ1-1; D is perhaps TRBD1 (6 bases). The CDR3 consists of 14 residues. Germline loops: CDR1 DFQATT, CDR2 SNEGSKA (reference sequence). The germline V and J ends were trimmed by 5 bases and 4 bases, with 17 bases remaining between them. CDR3 region: CSARKPGVSTEAFF. CDR3 sequence (DNA): TGCAGTGCTCGGAAACCAGGGGTCTCCACTGAAGCTTTCTTT.

V and J are TRBV10-3 and TRBJ1-6; no firm D call. The CDR3 loop spans 13 amino acids. Germline V lookup: CDR1 ENHRY, CDR2 SYGVKD. Trimming took 0 bases from V and 10 from J, leaving 7 bases between them. The DNA of the CDR3 is TGTGCCATCAGTGAGTCGGAGCGGTCACCCCTCCACTTT. Protein sequence: CAISESERSPLHF.

This chain links TRBV29-1 with TRBJ2-1; 11 positions match TRBD2. This CDR3 comprises 15 residues. After removal of 2 bases from V and 9 bases from J, the junction contained 9 bases not matched to a gene. Germline assignment: CDR1 SQVTM and CDR2 ANQGSEA. The CDR3 DNA sequence: TGCAGCGTTGAATCCACTAGCGGGGGAGAGGGTGAGCAGTTCTTC. Protein product: CSVESTSGGEGEQFF.

There are a few counts of this clonotype. The V and J genes are TRBV6-5 and TRBJ1-6, with D possibly matching TRBD1 (5 bases). Trimming took 4 bases from V and 7 from J, leaving 11 bases between them. CDR1 is MNHEY, CDR2 SVGAGI, per germline. This CDR3 has 14 residues. The CDR3 DNA follows: TGTGCCAGCAGTTGGGACGGGGTCAATTCACCCCTCCACTTT. This codes for CASSWDGVNSPLHF.

This clonotype was detected only a few times. The chain links TRBV11-2 to TRBJ2-3; no clear D. The CDR3 contains 12 residues. The germline CDR1 and CDR2 sequences are SGHAT and FQNNGV. The ends were cut back, 10 bases at V and 4 bases at J, with 12 bases in the middle. CDR3 sequence reads: CATRLFADTQYF. CDR3 sequence (DNA): TGTGCCACCAGGCTCTTCGCAGATACGCAGTATTTT.

The chain recombines TRBV5-1 with TRBJ2-5, with D possibly being TRBD2 (5 bases). CDR1 and CDR2 from the germline V gene are SGHRS and YFSETQ. The CDR3 consists of 15 residues. The V end was cut by 0 bases, the J end by 5 bases, with 14 bases between. CDR3 coding DNA: TGCGCCAGCAGCTTGGAAAGCGGCCCCTGGGAGACCCAGTACTTC. Protein product: CASSLESGPWETQYF.

This chain links TRBV7-9 with TRBJ2-1, with 8 bases identical to TRBD1. Germline CDR1 and CDR2: SEHNR and FQNEAQ (reference sequence). The CDR3 runs 14 residues. Germline trimming cut 1 base from V and 11 bases from J; bases unmatched to any gene: 7. CDR3 sequence reads: CASSLGTGSSQQFF. The CDR3 DNA sequence: TGTGCCAGCAGCTTAGGGACAGGGTCTAGCCAGCAGTTCTTC.

V and J are TRBV19 and TRBJ2-1; possibly TRBD1 or TRBD2 for D (5 bases each). The J call may not be correct, given that the DNA end is closer to TRBJ2-7. CDR3 length equals 16 residues. The germline V gene has CDR1 LNHDA and CDR2 SQIVND (reference sequence). Written as DNA, the CDR3 is TGTGCCAGTAGTACCCCACCAGGGAGCTCCTACAATGAGCAGTACTTC. This translates into CASSTPPGSSYNEQYF.

V is TRBV18 and J is TRBJ1-6, with a tentative D call TRBD1 (6 bases). V was trimmed by 2 bases and J by 7 bases, leaving 15 bases between them. Germline V gene sequence: CDR1 KGHSH, CDR2 LQKENI. This CDR3 region has 16 residues. This CDR3 reads CASSPLEQGTNSPLHF. The CDR3 nucleotides are TGTGCCAGCTCACCATTAGAGCAGGGGACGAATTCACCCCTCCACTTT.

The chain combines TRBV7-8 with TRBJ2-3; D is perhaps TRBD2 (5 bases). This CDR3 region has 13 residues. Trimming took 3 bases from V and 5 from J, leaving 9 bases between them. CDR1 SGHVS and CDR2 FQNEAQ come from the germline V gene. The CDR3 spells CASSLGAKDTQYF. The DNA for the CDR3 is TGTGCCAGCAGCTTGGGAGCCAAAGATACGCAGTATTTT.

The chain has TRBV7-2 and TRBJ1-2, with 8 nucleotides matching TRBD1. V lost 0 bases and J lost 3; bases outside the gene matches: 12. The CDR3 covers 18 residues. The germline V gene has CDR1 SGHTA and CDR2 FQGNSA. The CDR3 region has the DNA TGTGCCAGCAGCTTAGCGGTTGGAGGACAGGGATTATACTATGGCTACACCTTC. It yields the protein CASSLAVGGQGLYYGYTF.

Only a few counts were recorded for this clonotype. V is TRBV25-1 and J is TRBJ2-1, with D maybe TRBD2 (5 bases). Trimming took 4 bases from V and 7 from J, leaving 5 bases between them. Germline CDR1 reads MGHDK; CDR2 reads SYGVNS. This CDR3 comprises 11 residues. In DNA form, the CDR3 reads TGTGCCAGCAGTGCGGGAAATGAGCAGTTCTTC. The encoded protein is CASSAGNEQFF.

V is TRBV20-1 and J is TRBJ2-3; 12 nucleotides align to TRBD2. V lost 3 bases, J lost 4 bases, and 5 bases stayed unmatched. This CDR3 region has 15 residues. Per the germline V gene, CDR1 is DFQATT and CDR2 is SNEGSKA (reference sequence). The CDR3 nucleotides are TGCAGTGCTAGGGGCACTAGCGGGGGGTCAGATACGCAGTATTTT. Protein product: CSARGTSGGSDTQYF.

This clonotype has more than one count but fewer than ten. The chain combines TRBV29-1 with TRBJ2-2; TRBD1 might be the D (6 bases). This CDR3 has 15 amino acids. The germline CDR1 and CDR2 sequences are SQVTM and ANQGSEA. V was pared by 3 bases and J by 4 bases, with 15 bases between. The CDR3 nucleotides are TGCAGCGTTGAGGCATGGGCCAGGGGCACCGGGGAGCTGTTTTTT. Amino acids: CSVEAWARGTGELFF.

This rearrangement joins TRBV4-2 to TRBJ2-3; possibly TRBD2 for D (5 bases). Between the trimmed V and J ends, which lost 4 bases and 1 base, there was a span of 18 bases. The CDR3 covers 17 residues. CDR1 and CDR2 (germline): LGHNA, YNFKEQ. In nucleotides, the CDR3 is TGTGCCAGCAGCCCCTGGCGACGGGGTGCCGGCACAGATACGCAGTATTTT. Translating gives CASSPWRRGAGTDTQYF.

This sequence joins TRBV11-2 and TRBJ2-5; 7 bases are shared with TRBD1. Germline V gene data show CDR1 as SGHAT and CDR2 as FQNNGV. V was pared by 5 bases and J by 1 base, with 10 bases of the junction left unmatched. This CDR3 region has 16 residues. The CDR3 DNA reads TGTGCCAGCAGCGCCGTCACAGGGGCACCCCAAGAGACCCAGTACTTC. Translation: CASSAVTGAPQETQYF.